The next 19 T cell receptor beta chains were all read from a single sample in a study of cytomegalovirus exposure and HLA in healthy donors (dated by TCRdb to 2016 to 2017). Library construction relied on the immunoSEQ multiplex PCR assay. In TCRdb, the immuneACCESS table is reduced to in-frame sequences with V and J assigned. These tables do not hold every clone; where another copy was compared, an unresolved V gene accounts for under half, and the others remain unexplained. The sample table lists about 120,000 clones, about 90% of them with a count of one. 1.5% to 2% of the sample rests with the top ten. Sequencing used PBMCs. The receptors were sampled from a woman aged 18 to 35 in good health and CMV-seronegative.

The chain combines TRBV27 with TRBJ1-1; 12 nucleotides line up with TRBD1. Trimming took 5 bases from V and 1 from J; bases not matched to a gene: 5. The CDR3 totals 16 residues. Germline values: CDR1 MNHEY, CDR2 SMNVEV (reference sequence). The CDR3 nucleotides are TGTGCCAGCAGTCCGGGGACAGGGGGCAAGAACACTGAAGCTTTCTTT. Translating it yields CASSPGTGGKNTEAFF.

The chain couples TRBV5-8 to TRBJ2-7, with 11 bases identical to TRBD1. Germline assignment: CDR1 SGHTS and CDR2 YDEGEE. The CDR3 length is 15 residues. Unmatched junction bases numbered 5, after V lost 4 bases and J lost 2 bases. The CDR3, as DNA: TGTGCCAGCAGCCACGGACAGGGGGCTACCTACGAGCAGTACTTC. It is translated as CASSHGQGATYEQYF.

Details on this clone: Within the sample, other DNA sequences also encode this same CDR3. The chain joins TRBV5-1 to TRBJ2-2; TRBD2 matches at 7 bases. The CDR3 runs 16 residues. J was trimmed by 4 bases and V by 4 bases; bases with no gene match: 10. Germline assignment: CDR1 SGHRS and CDR2 YFSETQ. CDR3 sequence (DNA): TGCGCCAGCAGCCCCTTGGCGGGAGCGAGCACCGGGGAGCTGTTTTTT. Protein sequence: CASSPLAGASTGELFF.

The chain joins TRBV7-2 to TRBJ1-5; unclear D gene. The CDR3 runs 14 residues. The V end lost 5 bases, the J end lost 4 bases, and 12 bases lay between the germline ends. CDR1 SGHTA and CDR2 FQGNSA come from the germline V gene. The chain's CDR3 is CASSPRLLNQPQHF. CDR3 sequence (DNA): TGTGCCAGCAGCCCCCGACTCCTGAATCAGCCCCAGCATTTT. Drawing the rest from reference TRBV7-2 and TRBJ1-5, the complete variable domain is GAGVSQSPSNKVTEKGKDVELRCDPISGHTALYWYRQSLGQGLEFLIYFQGNSAPDKSGLPSDRFSAERTGGSVSTLTIQRTQQEDSAVYLCASSPRLLNQPQHFGDGTRLSIL.

DNA for the CDR3: TGTGCCAGCAGCTTAGACGGCAGGCCAGATACGCAGTATTTT. Translating it yields CASSLDGRPDTQYF. The rearrangement uses TRBV7-9 and TRBJ2-3, with D unclear. The ends were cut back, 1 base at V and 4 bases at J, with 9 bases in the middle. Germline V gives CDR1 SEHNR, CDR2 FQNEAQ (reference sequence). The CDR3 runs to 14 residues.

The V call is TRBV9, the J call TRBJ2-7, with D perhaps matching TRBD1 (6 bases). CDR3 size: 14 residues. Trimming took off 4 bases at V and 3 bases at J, with 14 bases between the two ends. Germline CDR1 is SGDLS and CDR2 is YYNGEE. CDR3 residues: CASSPGQLYYEQYF. For the CDR3, the DNA is TGTGCCAGCAGCCCCGGACAGCTGTACTACGAGCAGTACTTC.

The CDR3 spells CASSPGQSYEQYF. In DNA, the CDR3 is TGTGCCAGCAGCCCGGGACAGTCCTACGAGCAGTACTTC. The gene calls are TRBV11-3 and TRBJ2-7, with 7 bases identical to TRBD1. Germline V gene sequence: CDR1 SGHNT, CDR2 YENEEA. V gave up 5 bases and J gave up 1 base; unmatched junction bases: 2. The CDR3 spans 13 residues.

This clone was found once. The chain recombines TRBV5-6 with TRBJ1-6; 7 nucleotides line up with TRBD1. The germline CDR1 and CDR2 sequences are SGHDT and YYEEEE. V trimming: 3 bases; J trimming: 5 bases; junction bases outside the gene matches: 2. There are 14 residues in the CDR3. CDR3 residues: CASSSQGNNSPLHF. CDR3 nucleotide sequence: TGTGCCAGCAGCTCACAGGGGAATAATTCACCCCTCCACTTT.

This chain links TRBV27 with TRBJ2-3; 11 bases match TRBD2. There are 16 residues in the CDR3. The V gene end was trimmed by 6 bases and the J gene end by 6 bases; junction bases not matched to a gene: 11. The germline gives CDR1 MNHEY, CDR2 SMNVEV (reference sequence). The CDR3 reads CASSRRTSGPPDTQYF. The DNA for the CDR3 is TGTGCCAGCAGCCGCCGGACTAGCGGGCCTCCTGATACGCAGTATTTT.

The J gene is TRBJ1-3, the V gene TRBV6-6, with D unresolved. This CDR3 spans 11 amino acids. The germline CDR1 and CDR2 sequences are MNHNY and SVGAGI (reference sequence). CDR3 protein: CGSIAGNTIYF. CDR3 sequence (DNA): TGTGGGAGTATAGCCGGAAACACCATATATTTT.

To note about this clone: Relative to the germline gene, one junction end is altered; a read error may explain this. The chain employs TRBV30 and TRBJ1-1; TRBD1 agrees at 10 bases. Looked up from germline, CDR1 is GTSNPN and CDR2 is SVGIG (reference sequence). The CDR3 has 15 residues. In nucleotides, the CDR3 is TGTGCCTGGAGTGCCTTGGGGACAGGGGTCTCACTTGGTCTCTTT. Amino acids: CAWSALGTGVSLGLF.

The chain combines TRBV4-1 with TRBJ2-7, with no clear D. The V and J ends lost 1 base and 2 bases respectively, with 15 bases between them. This CDR3 contains 16 residues. Germline values: CDR1 MGHRA, CDR2 YSYEKL. The CDR3 sequence: CASSQGWAGTPYEQYF. The CDR3 DNA follows: TGCGCCAGCAGCCAAGGGTGGGCAGGAACACCCTACGAGCAGTACTTC.

This chain links TRBV7-9 with TRBJ1-4; a weak D match, TRBD1 (5 bases). There are 14 residues in the CDR3. The germline V gene has CDR1 SEHNR and CDR2 FQNEAQ (reference sequence). V was trimmed by 5 bases and J by 4 bases, leaving 11 bases between them. The CDR3 protein is CASSVGGNNEKLFF. Written as DNA, the CDR3 is TGTGCCAGCAGCGTTGGGGGGAATAATGAAAAACTGTTTTTT.

V gene TRBV6-5 combines with J gene TRBJ1-2, with D perhaps matching TRBD1 (6 bases). V lost 1 base and J 2 bases, leaving 8 bases between the germline ends. This CDR3 region has 14 residues. CDR1 and CDR2 from the germline V gene are MNHEY and SVGAGI. CDR3 region: CASSYWQGNYGYTF. CDR3 nucleotide sequence: TGTGCCAGCAGTTACTGGCAGGGGAACTATGGCTACACCTTC.

This CDR3 is CASSPDRVLYGYTF. The DNA of the CDR3 is TGTGCCAGCAGCCCGGACAGGGTCCTCTATGGCTACACCTTC. The chain couples TRBV14 to TRBJ1-2; 8 nucleotides match TRBD1. Germline CDR1 is SGHDN and CDR2 is FVKESK. V was clipped by 4 bases and J by 4 bases; unmatched bases: 5. The CDR3 consists of 14 residues.

This chain uses TRBV27 with TRBJ1-4; D call uncertain. The CDR3 sequence is 14 residues long. Deletions cut 8 bases from V and 4 bases from J, with 14 bases between. Germline assignment: CDR1 MNHEY and CDR2 SMNVEV (reference sequence). The CDR3 here is CASGNRGINEKLFF. The CDR3 DNA reads TGTGCCAGCGGCAACCGGGGTATTAATGAAAAACTGTTTTTT.

This clone was counted once. The gene calls are TRBV28 and TRBJ2-1; tentatively, D is TRBD2 (7 bases). With 5 bases removed from V and 12 bases from J, the gap between germline ends came to 26 bases. Germline V gene data show CDR1 as MDHEN and CDR2 as SYDVKM. The CDR3 runs to 16 residues. CDR3 coding DNA: TGTGCCAGCAGTACCCTTAGGGGGGGTAGGGTTAGTGGGCAGTTCTTC. Translation gives CASSTLRGGRVSGQFF.

This clone has a handful of counts. The V and J genes are TRBV11-3 and TRBJ1-1, with a weak D call TRBD1 (5 bases). CDR1 is SGHNT and CDR2 is YENEEA in the germline V gene. Trimming removed 5 bases from V and 6 bases from J, with 10 bases in between. The CDR3 totals 12 residues. The CDR3: CASSAGGAEAFF. The CDR3 DNA reads TGTGCCAGCAGCGCCGGAGGGGCTGAAGCTTTCTTT. The full variable domain, rest sourced from reference TRBV11-3 and TRBJ1-1, is EAGVVQSPRYKIIEKKQPVAFWCNPISGHNTLYWYLQNLGQGPELLIRYENEEAVDDSQLPKDRFSAERLKGVDSTLKIQPAELGDSAVYLCASSAGGAEAFFGQGTRLTVV.

V is TRBV15 and J is TRBJ1-5; maybe TRBD1 (6 bases). V was clipped by 0 bases and J by 6 bases, with 12 bases between them. Germline CDR1 and CDR2: LNHNV and YYDKDF (reference sequence). There are 15 residues in the CDR3. CDR3 DNA: TGTGCCACCAGCAGAGAACCAGGGGTCGGTCAGCCCCAGCATTTT. This translates into CATSREPGVGQPQHF.